Below are 18 T cell receptor beta chains sequenced from a single sample in a study of T cells after yellow fever vaccination. TCRdb ran MiXCR on the 5' RACE reads and lists one entry per CDR3 protein. The sample yields some 220,000 distinct CDR3 sequences, 3% to 3.5% seen once. Sequencing used CD4+ T cells sorted from PBMCs, obtained 10 days after the yellow fever booster vaccination. These receptors originate from a man aged 18 to 30 who received the YFV17D yellow fever vaccine.

The chain has TRBV6-5 and TRBJ1-4; TRBD1 agrees at 10 bases. CDR3 length equals 15 residues. J lost 7 bases, V lost 5 bases, and 7 bases had no gene match. Germline loops: CDR1 MNHEY, CDR2 SVGAGI. The chain's CDR3 is CASSLSGTGVEKLFF. CDR3 sequence (DNA): TGTGCCAGCAGTCTATCCGGGACAGGGGTTGAAAAACTGTTTTTT.

Of note for this clonotype: A much larger clone differs by one base, so this may be a read error. The rearrangement joins TRBV6-5 to TRBJ1-2; D might be TRBD1 (5 bases). V was clipped by 0 bases and J by 7 bases, with 15 bases between them. The CDR3 runs to 15 residues. Germline V gene sequence: CDR1 MNHEY, CDR2 SVGAGI. CDR3 sequence: CASSYSGGRDFGYTF. CDR3 in DNA: TGTGCCAGCAGTTACTCAGGAGGGAGGGACTTTGGCTACACCTTC.

In this sample, this clonotype turned up many times. The gene calls are TRBV7-9 and TRBJ2-7; a weak D match, TRBD2 (7 bases). There are 13 residues in the CDR3. Looked up from germline, CDR1 is SEHNR and CDR2 is FQNEAQ (reference sequence). V gave up 3 bases and J gave up 7 bases, with 13 bases separating them. The CDR3 nucleotides are TGTGCCAGCAGCTTCCGGGGGGCTGGGGAGCAGTACGTC. Encoded protein: CASSFRGAGEQYV.

The V call is TRBV20-1, the J call TRBJ1-1; D remains ambiguous. The V gene lost 3 bases and the J gene lost 1 base, with 9 bases spanning the gap. The germline V gene has CDR1 DFQATT and CDR2 SNEGSKA (reference sequence). The CDR3 has 13 amino acids. CDR3 region: CSARSTENTEAFF. The DNA of the CDR3 is TGCAGTGCTAGGTCGACGGAGAACACTGAAGCTTTCTTT.

This clonotype was found many times. The rearrangement links TRBV20-1 to TRBJ1-1; TRBD1 might be the D (6 bases). Trimming pared 0 bases from V and 0 bases from J, leaving 14 bases between. CDR3 size: 16 residues. Germline V lookup: CDR1 DFQATT, CDR2 SNEGSKA (reference sequence). This chain's CDR3 is CSARDEGGHLNTEAFF. CDR3 nucleotide sequence: TGCAGTGCTAGAGATGAGGGGGGACACCTGAACACTGAAGCTTTCTTT.

This clonotype was seen ten or more times. This chain uses TRBV5-4 with TRBJ2-3; D ambiguous. The CDR3 runs to 15 residues. Germline lookup yields CDR1 SGHNT and CDR2 YYREEE (reference sequence). The V end was cut by 4 bases, the J end by 3 bases, with 15 bases between. The chain's CDR3 is CASSPEPPRTDTQYF. The DNA for the CDR3 is TGTGCCAGCAGCCCCGAACCGCCTAGAACAGATACGCAGTATTTT.

This clonotype was observed many times. The chain recombines TRBV20-1 with TRBJ2-3; 8 bases are a match to TRBD2. CDR1 and CDR2 (germline): DFQATT, SNEGSKA (reference sequence). This CDR3 is built from 16 residues. Trimming cost V 3 bases and J 5 bases; bases outside gene matches: 13. The CDR3 sequence: CSASHRGGPVQDTQYF. DNA of the CDR3: TGCAGTGCTAGTCATCGGGGGGGTCCCGTTCAAGATACGCAGTATTTT.

V and J are TRBV6-6 and TRBJ2-1; D is uncertain. CDR3 length: 13 amino acids. CDR1 MNHNY and CDR2 SVGAGI come from the germline V gene (reference sequence). Trimming took off 7 bases at V and 5 bases at J, with 12 bases between the two ends. CDR3 bases: TGTGCCAGCACCTTGATTGCGGACAATGAGCAGTTCTTC. Translating gives CASTLIADNEQFF.

This clonotype was picked up many times. The V and J genes are TRBV7-2 and TRBJ2-3; 7 positions match TRBD2. Looked up from germline, CDR1 is SGHTA and CDR2 is FQGNSA. CDR3 length: 16 residues. The ends lost 1 base at V and 1 base at J; junction bases unmatched: 5. Written as DNA, the CDR3 is TGTGCCAGCAGCTTAGGGAGCCGGGGGGGCACAGATACGCAGTATTTT. Protein product: CASSLGSRGGTDTQYF.

This chain connects TRBV7-3 to TRBJ2-1, with TRBD2 matching over 9 bases. The CDR3 loop spans 16 amino acids. In germline, CDR1 is SGHTA, CDR2 FQGTGA. V shed 5 bases and J 8 bases; nucleotides not matched to a gene: 13. The CDR3 nucleotides are TGTGCCAGCAGCATTCCCGGGACTAGCTTGGGGGATGAGCAGTTCTTC. Amino acids: CASSIPGTSLGDEQFF.

The table lists this clonotype with many counts. The chain has TRBV4-1 and TRBJ2-3; TRBD1 matches 10 bases. The CDR3 sequence is 15 residues long. Germline CDR1 reads MGHRA; CDR2 reads YSYEKL. The V and J ends lost 5 bases and 6 bases, in that order; junction bases with no gene match: 8. In DNA, the CDR3 is TGCGCCAGCAGCTACAGGGACAGGGGAAGCGATACGCAGTATTTT. This encodes CASSYRDRGSDTQYF.

In its sample, this clonotype was seen a few times. The chain employs TRBV12-3 or TRBV12-4 and TRBJ1-1; D gene ambiguous. V dropped 2 bases and J dropped 7 bases, with 5 bases sitting between them. The CDR3 length is 11 residues. DNA of the CDR3: TGTGCCAGCAGTTTAAGCCGTGAAGCTTTCTTT. Its translation is CASSLSREAFF.

This clonotype has ten or more counts. The gene calls are TRBV4-1 and TRBJ1-6; 8 bases map to TRBD1. Per germline, CDR1 MGHRA and CDR2 YSYEKL. The J segment lost 15 bases and the V segment lost 3 bases, leaving 13 bases of the junction unmatched. The CDR3 runs to 15 residues. The chain's CDR3 is CASSHGRPGGSLLHF. Here the CDR3 DNA reads TGCGCCAGCAGCCACGGGCGGCCAGGGGGCTCGCTCCTCCACTTT.

This clonotype was counted many times. V gene TRBV18 combines with J gene TRBJ1-5; the D gene is possibly TRBD1 (5 bases). The V end lost 4 bases, the J end lost 1 base, and 8 bases lay between the germline ends. The CDR3 spans 14 residues. Per germline, CDR1 KGHSH and CDR2 LQKENI. In DNA, the CDR3 is TGTGCCAGCTCACTGGGACTGAGCAATCAGCCCCAGCATTTT. Translating gives CASSLGLSNQPQHF.

This clonotype was observed a handful of times. This chain links TRBV23-1 with TRBJ2-7; a weak D match, TRBD1 (6 bases). TRBV23-1 counts as an open reading frame of uncertain function. The CDR3 runs to 14 residues. Trimming cost V 0 bases and J 5 bases, with 11 bases left between them. The CDR3 reads CASSQSDRSHEQYF. The CDR3 DNA follows: TGCGCCAGCAGTCAATCGGACAGATCCCACGAGCAGTACTTC.

This clonotype was recorded at least ten times. This chain joins TRBV6-5 and TRBJ2-5, with D possibly being TRBD1 or TRBD2 (5 bases each). Germline values: CDR1 MNHEY, CDR2 SVGAGI. The V end lost 5 bases, the J end lost 7 bases, and 23 bases lay between the germline ends. The CDR3 contains 16 residues. In nucleotides, the CDR3 is TGTGCCAGCAGTACTAGGGGTGACTCTACTGGGGGGACCCAGTACTTC. It translates to CASSTRGDSTGGTQYF.

The sample holds a few counts of this clonotype. The V and J genes are TRBV6-1 and TRBJ2-1; 8 bases fit TRBD1. The ends lost 7 bases at V and 5 bases at J; junction bases unmatched: 13. This CDR3 region has 16 residues. Germline CDR1 and CDR2: MNHNS and SASEGT. CDR3 in amino acids: CASKRRPGQDNNEQFF. The CDR3 DNA sequence: TGTGCCAGCAAGAGGAGACCGGGACAGGATAACAATGAGCAGTTCTTC.

This clonotype occurred many times. This chain links TRBV7-2 with TRBJ2-1; D may be TRBD1 or TRBD2 (5 bases each). Trimming took 2 bases from V and 10 from J, leaving 15 bases between them. CDR1 is SGHTA, CDR2 FQGNSA, per germline. The CDR3 runs 14 residues. As DNA, the CDR3 is TGTGCCAGCAGCTTATTCGGGGACGGTCGGGAGCAGTTCTTC. It specifies CASSLFGDGREQFF.